The 16 T cell receptor beta chains below all came from one sample that was sequenced in a study of cytomegalovirus exposure and HLA in healthy donors. The primer mix had 60 Vbeta and 13 Jbeta primers. Sequencing was performed with immunoSEQ multiplex PCR; in TCRdb, only in-frame clones are kept and a portion is missing. The sample lists some 200,000 clones, 76% occurring once. Sequenced material: PBMCs. These receptors came from a man aged 18 to 30 in good health and CMV-seronegative.

The chain joins TRBV6-1 to TRBJ1-1; D possibly corresponds to TRBD1 (5 bases). V shed 3 bases and J shed 10 bases, with 9 bases lying between them. The CDR3 has 11 residues. Looked up from germline, CDR1 is MNHNS and CDR2 is SASEGT. The CDR3 region has the DNA TGTGCCAGCAGTGATTGGGGCGTAGCTTTCTTT. It is translated as CASSDWGVAFF.

This rearrangement joins TRBV27 to TRBJ2-1, with 14 bases matching TRBD2. Germline CDR1 MNHEY, CDR2 SMNVEV (reference sequence). Losses at the gene ends were 5 bases for V and 8 bases for J; bases not matched to a gene: 8. The CDR3 totals 16 residues. As DNA, the CDR3 is TGTGCCAGCAGTCCGCTCGGGACTAGCGGGAGCGATGAGCAGTTCTTC. It codes for CASSPLGTSGSDEQFF.

The chain employs TRBV5-6 and TRBJ1-2; 7 nucleotides align to TRBD1. V was clipped by 4 bases and J by 1 base; unmatched bases: 4. This CDR3 is built from 14 residues. Germline V CDR1 and CDR2: SGHDT, YYEEEE. The CDR3 sequence is CASSLGQLNYGYTF. CDR3 bases: TGTGCCAGCAGCCTGGGACAGCTTAACTATGGCTACACCTTC. Full variable domain (rest looked up from reference TRBV5-6 and TRBJ1-2): DAGVTQSPTHLIKTRGQQVTLRCSPKSGHDTVSWYQQALGQGPQFIFQYYEEEERQRGNFPDRFSGHQFPNYSSELNVNALLLGDSALYLCASSLGQLNYGYTFGSGTRLTVV.

The CDR3: CASSQDGVGTGSSGANVLTF. The CDR3 nucleotides are TGTGCCAGCAGCCAAGATGGGGTTGGGACAGGGTCCTCTGGGGCCAACGTCCTGACTTTC. V usage is TRBV4-2 and J usage is TRBJ2-6, with 9 positions matching TRBD1. V gave up 0 bases and J gave up 0 bases; unmatched junction bases: 9. CDR1 is LGHNA, CDR2 YNFKEQ, per germline. The CDR3 has 20 residues.

The chain is built from TRBV27 and TRBJ2-1; 8 positions match TRBD1. V lost 3 bases to trimming and J lost 8 bases; unmatched junction nucleotides: 9. This CDR3 contains 15 residues. Germline assignment: CDR1 MNHEY and CDR2 SMNVEV (reference sequence). CDR3 nucleotide sequence: TGTGCCAGCAGTTTGAGCAGGGGGCGCCGCGATGAGCAGTTCTTC. It specifies CASSLSRGRRDEQFF.

CDR3 amino acids: CASSARQGDNEQFF. The CDR3 DNA reads TGCGCCAGCAGCGCACGACAGGGGGACAATGAGCAGTTCTTC. The genes are TRBV4-1 and TRBJ2-1; 9 nucleotides align to TRBD1. There are 14 residues in the CDR3. Germline values: CDR1 MGHRA, CDR2 YSYEKL. J lost 5 bases, V lost 5 bases, and 4 bases had no gene match.

The V call is TRBV6-5, the J call TRBJ2-1; 7 nucleotides agree with TRBD1. There are 12 residues in the CDR3. Germline V gene data show CDR1 as MNHEY and CDR2 as SVGAGI. J gave up 9 bases and V 6 bases, and 5 bases lay outside the gene matches. Written as DNA, the CDR3 is TGTGCCAGCAGCGGACAGGACGGTGAGCAGTTCTTC. Its translation: CASSGQDGEQFF.

This clone was seen only a few times. The chain links TRBV28 to TRBJ1-5; the D gene is possibly TRBD1 (6 bases). This CDR3 has 17 residues. Trimming took 8 bases from V and 5 from J, leaving 25 bases between them. Germline CDR1 is MDHEN and CDR2 is SYDVKM. The CDR3 nucleotides read TGTGCCAGCTCTAGTTTCAAGGGTGGGGGCCTTTATCAGCCCCAGCATTTT. Its protein is CASSSFKGGGLYQPQHF.

In its sample, this clone was seen once. The chain uses TRBV4-1 and TRBJ1-5; no clear D gene. The CDR3 extends over 15 amino acids. CDR1 is MGHRA, CDR2 YSYEKL, per germline. Trimming took off 0 bases at V and 7 bases at J, with 13 bases between the two ends. CDR3 in amino acids: CASSQDLGEGQPQHF. Written as DNA, the CDR3 is TGCGCCAGCAGCCAAGATCTCGGGGAAGGACAGCCCCAGCATTTT.

The V call is TRBV5-6, the J call TRBJ1-6, with a possible D match to TRBD1 (5 bases). CDR3 length: 16 amino acids. The ends were cut back, 2 bases at V and 14 bases at J, with 23 bases in the middle. Germline CDR1 is SGHDT and CDR2 is YYEEEE. CDR3 sequence reads: CASSFAGIGARGALHF. The CDR3 DNA is TGTGCCAGCAGCTTTGCGGGAATAGGGGCCAGAGGGGCCCTCCACTTT.

A remark on this clone: A read error may produce the germline difference seen at one junction end. The chain couples TRBV27 to TRBJ2-2; 10 nucleotides line up with TRBD2. CDR1 MNHEY and CDR2 SMNVEV come from the germline V gene (reference sequence). There are 20 residues in the CDR3. CDR3 amino acids: CASSLMGRAGGPRNPGELFF. DNA for the CDR3: TGTGCCAGCAGTCTAATGGGGCGAGCGGGAGGGCCGCGGAACCCCGGGGAGCTGTTTTTT.

The chain uses TRBV5-1 and TRBJ2-7; TRBD1 agrees at 7 bases. Germline CDR1 SGHRS, CDR2 YFSETQ. Germline trimming cut 8 bases from V and 2 bases from J; bases unmatched to any gene: 10. CDR3 length: 14 amino acids. CDR3 protein: CASHRQGDPYEQYF. The CDR3 nucleotides read TGCGCCAGTCATCGACAGGGCGATCCCTACGAGCAGTACTTC.

The CDR3 DNA reads TGTGCCAGCAGCTTCGGGCAGGGAGGTGAAAAACTGTTTTTT. Amino acid sequence: CASSFGQGGEKLFF. The chain is built from TRBV7-9 and TRBJ1-4, with D possibly being TRBD1 (5 bases). There are 14 residues in the CDR3. CDR1 and CDR2 (germline): SEHNR, FQNEAQ (reference sequence). The V end was cut by 3 bases, the J end by 7 bases, with 12 bases between.

The rearrangement uses TRBV29-1 and TRBJ1-1; unclear D gene. There are 13 residues in the CDR3. Trimming pared 0 bases from V and 2 bases from J, leaving 7 bases between. The germline CDR1 and CDR2 sequences are SQVTM and ANQGSEA. As DNA, the CDR3 is TGCAGCGTTGAAGAAGCCCTCAACACTGAAGCTTTCTTT. It is translated as CSVEEALNTEAFF.

The chain employs TRBV2 and TRBJ2-1, with TRBD2 identical over 14 bases. The CDR3 length is 14 residues. The germline CDR1 and CDR2 sequences are SNHLY and FYNNEI. With V trimmed by 6 bases and J by 15 bases, 10 bases remained unmatched. The CDR3 sequence: CASRRLAGGPMGFF. CDR3 coding DNA: TGTGCCAGCAGACGACTAGCGGGAGGGCCTATGGGGTTCTTC.

J is TRBJ1-4 and V is TRBV6-1; no clear D gene. The ends were cut back, 6 bases at V and 0 bases at J, with 8 bases in the middle. The CDR3 is 14 residues long. Per the germline V gene, CDR1 is MNHNS and CDR2 is SASEGT. CDR3 coding DNA: TGTGCCAGCAGCCTCGGAGCAACTAATGAAAAACTGTTTTTT. Protein: CASSLGATNEKLFF.